Below, one T cell receptor (beta chain) is given with its context. Its antigen is currently unknown. The data belong to a study of blood T cells in healthy people across ages. Then a second PCR, running about 7 to 11 cycles, was carried out with a sample-barcoded 5' primer and a J-beta primer mix. TCRdb passed the 5' RACE reads through MiXCR, listing each CDR3 protein once. The table records roughly 800,000 distinct CDR3 sequences, roughly 64% of them present only once. General observations from the study: Comparison with aged donors showed that long-lived donors had more naive CD4+ cells and higher diversity.

The sequence came from a man aged 25-40 years in good health. The source material was blood.

CDR3 DNA sequence: TGTGCCATCAGTGAAAGGGGAACTGAAGCTTTCTTT. Translating it yields CAISERGTEAFF. The chain carries TRBV10-3 and TRBJ1-1; weak D call: TRBD1 (5 bases). Trimming removed 3 bases at V and 5 bases at J, with 7 bases between. Germline CDR1 and CDR2: ENHRY and SYGVKD. This CDR3 is built from 12 residues.